The present TCR beta chain was sequenced within a study of shared clonotypes between healthy human individuals. The CDR3 spans 15 residues. Per the germline V gene, CDR1 is SQVTM and CDR2 is ANQGSEA. V was pared by 4 bases and J by 5 bases, with 13 bases of the junction left unmatched. Deep-level settings were used for running the assay. Data came from immunoSEQ multiplex PCR; TCRdb stores just in-frame clones and leaves some out. The repertoire includes 600,000 or so clones, roughly 96% of them detected once, and 0.095% to 0.14% sits in the top ten. On this clone itself: The antigen remains unidentified.

Overall study findings and caveats: Across a few donors, naive CD4 shared roughly 5%, naive CD8 about 3.2%, memory CD4 about 2.5%, memory CD8 about 0.38%.

Naive CD8 cells lacked CD45RO and underwent positive selection for CCR7, leaving out terminally differentiated effector memory CD45RA+ cells. The chain links TRBV29-1 to TRBJ2-7; 8 nucleotides align to TRBD2. Sample: naive CD8+ T cells sorted from blood. The origin of this receptor is a woman younger than 45 in good health. The CDR3 spells CSVGGVVAGFHEQYF. DNA for the CDR3: TGCAGCGTTGGGGGGGTGGTAGCGGGATTCCACGAGCAGTACTTC.